This TCR beta chain was sequenced during a study of blood T cell repertoires in COVID-19. Germline CDR1 is SGHRS and CDR2 is YFSETQ. This CDR3 region has 12 residues. V lost 2 bases to trimming and J lost 4 bases, with 6 bases between them. The data were produced by immunoSEQ multiplex PCR, yet TCRdb's version contains in-frame clones alone and is incomplete. The sample holds 250,000 or so clones, 70% to 80% seen once. Sequenced sample: peripheral blood. The clonotype comes from a woman at least 80 years old with acute or convalescent COVID-19. This chain uses TRBV5-1 with TRBJ1-2; D not certain. In DNA, the CDR3 is TGCGCCAGCAGCTTTTCCGGCTATGGCTACACCTTC. It specifies CASSFSGYGYTF.